This T cell receptor beta chain stems from a study of T cells after yellow fever vaccination. Overall study results and limits: Abundant clonotypes from the bulk population could get into FACS-sorted repertoires as contaminants. Clones from primary vaccination mostly reappeared after the booster (96% CD4, about 85% CD8).

This CDR3 is 12 amino acids long. CDR1 and CDR2 (germline): MNHNY, SVGAGI (reference sequence). V lost 0 bases and J lost 6, with 6 bases in between. Synthesis of TCR cDNA relied on 5'RACE template switching, which attached a universal primer site and UMIs. TCRdb ran MiXCR on the 5' RACE reads and lists one entry per CDR3 protein. The sample lists about 85,000 distinct CDR3 sequences, roughly 14% occurring once. The material was CD8+ T cells not binding an NS4B(214-222) dextramer, sorted from PBMCs, obtained approximately 20 days after the first yellow fever vaccination. This chain uses TRBV6-6 with TRBJ2-7, with no clear D. The TCR sequence derives from a young man who received the YFV17D yellow fever vaccine. The CDR3 bases are TGTGCCAGCAGTTACTCGATCTCCGAGCAGTACTTC. Its translation: CASSYSISEQYF.